The clone carrying this T cell receptor (beta chain) was observed a handful of times. Its antigen is undetermined. RNA transcripts gave rise to amplified TCR beta CDR3 regions. RT-PCR in the first round (using the HTBI primer set) targeted the TCR CDR3. In TCRdb, the multiplex PCR reads were re-called with MiXCR into one record per CDR3 protein. The data contain approximately 400,000 distinct CDR3 sequences, 25% of them singletons. The record originates from a study of T cells in Graves' hyperthyroidism and ophthalmopathy. Study-wide points: Stable hyperthyroidism and ophthalmopathy were separated using 13 V-J signatures.

Germline values: CDR1 SGHDN, CDR2 FVKESK. This CDR3 spans 13 amino acids. The V gene lost 4 bases and the J gene lost 7 bases, with 14 bases spanning the gap. This chain joins TRBV14 and TRBJ2-7, with D possibly being TRBD2 (6 bases). Sequenced input: blood. This clonotype was sampled from a man aged 50-60 years with Graves' hyperthyroidism. In DNA form, the CDR3 reads TGTGCCAGCAGCCCCCGGAGGGTGGGGGAGCAGTACTTC. Translation: CASSPRRVGEQYF.